This T cell receptor beta chain was obtained from a study of tumor-infiltrating lymphocytes in localized non-small cell lung cancer. The assay was immunoSEQ multiplex PCR, and TCRdb's table has in-frame clones only and misses some. The data hold a few thousand clones, with 65% observed a single time. This clone rates as large. CDR1 LNHNV and CDR2 YYDKDF come from the germline V gene (reference sequence). With V trimmed by 3 bases and J by 1 base, 3 bases remained unmatched. This CDR3 spans 15 amino acids. The clonotype was recovered from a human donor with non-small cell lung cancer. The sequenced sample consisted of uninvolved lung tissue not adjacent to the tumor. This chain connects TRBV15 to TRBJ1-1, with 9 bases lining up with TRBD1. CDR3 nucleotides: TGTGCCACCAGCAGGGACAGGGGCTCGAACACTGAAGCTTTCTTT. This gives the protein CATSRDRGSNTEAFF.